Each of the 27 T cell receptor beta chains below was sequenced from the same sample in a study of T cells after yellow fever vaccination. TCRdb processed the 5' RACE reads anew with MiXCR; each CDR3 protein has one entry. Of under 300,000 distinct CDR3 sequences listed, 6.7% were seen once; the top ten hold about 1%. The specimen comprised CD4+ T cells sorted from PBMCs, sampled on the day of the yellow fever booster vaccination. Source of these receptors: a man aged 25 to 45 who received the YFV17D yellow fever vaccine.

In this sample, this clonotype turned up a few times. The chain employs TRBV12-3 or TRBV12-4 and TRBJ1-5; 7 positions agree with TRBD1. J lost 8 bases, V lost 6 bases, and 7 bases had no gene match. The CDR3 is 13 residues long. CDR3: CASSYGDSKPQHF. The CDR3 DNA reads TGTGCCAGCAGCTATGGGGACAGTAAGCCCCAGCATTTT.

This clonotype was observed many times. The chain is built from TRBV20-1 and TRBJ2-3, with a tentative D call TRBD2 (5 bases). The V gene lost 3 bases and the J gene lost 4 bases, with 8 bases spanning the gap. Germline V gives CDR1 DFQATT, CDR2 SNEGSKA (reference sequence). There are 12 residues in the CDR3. The CDR3, as DNA: TGCAGTGCTAGGACGGGATCAGATACGCAGTATTTT. Translating it yields CSARTGSDTQYF.

A remark on this clonotype: The CDR3 does not end in the conserved phenylalanine or tryptophan, so this is likely a read error. Because the CDR3's place on the DNA is in doubt, the DNA is left out and the CDR3 is given as listed by TCRdb. The chain links TRBV20-1 to TRBJ2-3; TRBD2 is the table's D call and was not checked against the DNA. CDR1 is DFQATT and CDR2 is SNEGSKA in the germline V gene (reference sequence). The CDR3 numbers 12 amino acids, ends counted. This chain's CDR3 is CSASPPGTSGNL.

J is TRBJ2-1 and V is TRBV2; possible D gene TRBD2, 5 bases. Germline loops: CDR1 SNHLY, CDR2 FYNNEI. V lost 4 bases, J lost 7 bases, and 14 bases lay in between. The CDR3 runs 14 residues. Here the CDR3 reads CASSGLALSNEQFF. The CDR3 region has the DNA TGTGCCAGCAGTGGGTTAGCGTTGTCAAATGAGCAGTTCTTC.

This clonotype appeared many times. The gene calls are TRBV5-6 and TRBJ2-1; no definite D call. The germline V gene encodes CDR1 SGHDT and CDR2 YYEEEE. The CDR3 has 13 amino acids. Trimming removed 5 bases from V and 4 bases from J, with 10 bases in between. The CDR3 DNA reads TGTGCCAGCAGTTCAATTGGGTACAATGAGCAGTTCTTC. Translating gives CASSSIGYNEQFF.

This clonotype has just a few counts. CDR3 bases: TGTGCCAGCAGCTTAAGGGGGCCCTATGGCTACACCTTC. Its protein product is CASSLRGPYGYTF. The chain couples TRBV7-2 to TRBJ1-2; 7 bases match TRBD1. V lost 2 bases to trimming and J lost 4 bases; unmatched junction nucleotides: 1. The CDR3 contains 13 residues. CDR1 and CDR2 (germline): SGHTA, FQGNSA.

Many counts were recorded for this clonotype. The chain uses TRBV7-2 and TRBJ2-1, with 16 bases fitting TRBD2. Germline V lookup: CDR1 SGHTA, CDR2 FQGNSA. The trim removed 5 bases at V and 5 bases at J, leaving 3 bases unmatched. This CDR3 comprises 16 residues. The CDR3 region has the DNA TGTGCCAGCAGCGAGGGACTAGCGGGAGGGAACAATGAGCAGTTCTTC. This gives the protein CASSEGLAGGNNEQFF. Full variable domain (missing parts from reference TRBV7-2 and TRBJ2-1): GAGVSQSPSNKVTEKGKDVELRCDPISGHTALYWYRQSLGQGLEFLIYFQGNSAPDKSGLPSDRFSAERTGGSVSTLTIQRTQQEDSAVYLCASSEGLAGGNNEQFFGPGTRLTVL.

In this sample, this clonotype turned up many times. The J gene is TRBJ2-5, the V gene TRBV20-1, with D tentatively TRBD1 (6 bases). The CDR3 loop spans 15 amino acids. From germline, CDR1 is DFQATT and CDR2 SNEGSKA (reference sequence). V was pared by 1 base and J by 0 bases, with 12 bases between. The CDR3 protein is CSARVSGDNQETQYF. The CDR3 region has the DNA TGCAGTGCTAGAGTGTCAGGGGACAACCAAGAGACCCAGTACTTC.

V and J are TRBV30 and TRBJ2-7, with TRBD2 matching 8 bases. There are 13 residues in the CDR3. The germline gives CDR1 GTSNPN, CDR2 SVGIG (reference sequence). V trimming: 5 bases; J trimming: 6 bases; junction bases outside the gene matches: 9. The CDR3 loop is CAWGGIAGTEQYF. CDR3 nucleotides: TGTGCCTGGGGGGGGATAGCGGGAACCGAGCAGTACTTC.

This clonotype was counted many times. V gene TRBV29-1 combines with J gene TRBJ2-7; D possibly uses TRBD1 or TRBD2 (5 bases each). V was pared by 6 bases and J by 1 base, with 10 bases between. CDR3 length: 12 residues. The germline V gene encodes CDR1 SQVTM and CDR2 ANQGSEA. The CDR3 is CSVRDGSYEQYF. The CDR3 DNA is TGCAGCGTCCGGGACGGTTCCTACGAGCAGTACTTC.

This clonotype was seen many times. The rearrangement uses TRBV7-8 and TRBJ2-1; the match to TRBD2 covers 12 bases. The germline V gene encodes CDR1 SGHVS and CDR2 FQNEAQ. This CDR3 contains 16 residues. J lost 10 bases, V lost 5 bases, and 12 bases had no gene match. Here the CDR3 reads CASSRGWTSGTLEQFF. The CDR3 bases are TGTGCCAGCAGCCGAGGATGGACTAGCGGGACGTTAGAGCAGTTCTTC.

Only a few counts were recorded for this clonotype. V gene TRBV4-3 combines with J gene TRBJ1-2; no clear D. CDR3 length: 14 amino acids. Trimming removed 6 bases at V and 9 bases at J, with 20 bases between. Germline lookup yields CDR1 LGHNA and CDR2 YSLEER. CDR3 amino acids: CASSSGGFLDRYTF. CDR3 bases: TGCGCCAGCAGTTCTGGCGGGTTTTTGGATCGCTACACCTTC.

The sample holds many counts of this clonotype. The CDR3 DNA reads as TGCAGTGCCGGCCGAGGGGGACCTAAGACTGAAGCTTTCTTT. As protein: CSAGRGGPKTEAFF. The rearrangement joins TRBV20-1 to TRBJ1-1; possible D gene TRBD1, 6 bases. Germline-derived CDR1 and CDR2 are DFQATT and SNEGSKA (reference sequence). The V and J ends lost 6 bases and 5 bases respectively, with 19 bases between them. The CDR3 runs to 14 residues.

This chain connects TRBV20-1 to TRBJ2-5; TRBD1 matches at 10 bases. J gave up 5 bases and V 2 bases, and 8 bases lay outside the gene matches. The germline gives CDR1 DFQATT, CDR2 SNEGSKA (reference sequence). The CDR3 has 15 residues. CDR3 sequence (DNA): TGCAGTGCTAGACACCGGGACAGGGGTGTTGAGACCCAGTACTTC. This translates into CSARHRDRGVETQYF.

This clonotype was counted between two and nine times. This chain links TRBV7-2 with TRBJ2-5; D unresolved. Trimming took off 0 bases at V and 5 bases at J, with 13 bases between the two ends. CDR3 length: 15 amino acids. Germline lookup yields CDR1 SGHTA and CDR2 FQGNSA. For the CDR3, the DNA is TGTGCCAGCAGCTTAGCAGCCAACGCTAGGGAGACCCAGTACTTC. Encoded protein: CASSLAANARETQYF.

This chain joins TRBV27 and TRBJ2-7; TRBD2 might be the D (6 bases). With 3 bases removed from V and 3 bases from J, the gap between germline ends came to 15 bases. The CDR3 length is 15 residues. Germline values: CDR1 MNHEY, CDR2 SMNVEV (reference sequence). This CDR3 reads CASSFSLGGSYEQYF. In nucleotides, the CDR3 is TGTGCCAGCAGTTTCTCCCTTGGGGGGAGCTACGAGCAGTACTTC.

The table lists this clonotype with a few counts. The V call is TRBV20-1, the J call TRBJ2-1, with D perhaps matching TRBD1 or TRBD2 (7 bases each). CDR1 DFQATT and CDR2 SNEGSKA come from the germline V gene (reference sequence). The CDR3 has 12 residues. The ends were cut back, 5 bases at V and 10 bases at J, with 15 bases in the middle. This CDR3 is CSAVPGGVEQFF. CDR3 DNA sequence: TGCAGTGCTGTGCCAGGGGGGGTGGAGCAGTTCTTC.

The chain is built from TRBV9 and TRBJ2-3; D not resolved. Germline CDR1 SGDLS, CDR2 YYNGEE. V lost 0 bases and J 3 bases, leaving 8 bases between the germline ends. This CDR3 contains 14 residues. The CDR3 is CASSVGGYTDTQYF. DNA of the CDR3: TGTGCCAGCAGCGTAGGGGGATATACAGATACGCAGTATTTT. The variable domain in full, with the rest retrieved from reference TRBV9 and TRBJ2-3, is DSGVTQTPKHLITATGQRVTLRCSPRSGDLSVYWYQQSLDQGLQFLIQYYNGEERAKGNILERFSAQQFPDLHSELNLSSLELGDSALYFCASSVGGYTDTQYFGPGTRLTVL.

There are many counts of this clonotype. The chain links TRBV30 to TRBJ1-3; tentative D call: TRBD1 (5 bases). Trimming removed 0 bases from V and 0 bases from J, with 12 bases in between. CDR3 length: 16 amino acids. CDR1 is GTSNPN and CDR2 is SVGIG in the germline V gene (reference sequence). The CDR3 DNA follows: TGTGCCTGGAGTGTAGCCGGGACTAACTCTGGAAACACCATATATTTT. As protein: CAWSVAGTNSGNTIYF.

The J gene is TRBJ2-7, the V gene TRBV10-3; D remains ambiguous. V was clipped by 2 bases and J by 7 bases, with 6 bases between them. The CDR3 totals 11 residues. CDR1 and CDR2 (germline): ENHRY, SYGVKD. The CDR3 coding sequence is TGTGCCATCAGTGAGGTGGAGGAGCAGTACTTC. Translation: CAISEVEEQYF.

At least ten counts were recorded for this clonotype. The V gene is TRBV20-1, the J gene TRBJ2-3; D unclear. The CDR3 contains 13 residues. Germline V gene sequence: CDR1 DFQATT, CDR2 SNEGSKA (reference sequence). Trimming removed 3 bases from V and 1 base from J, with 8 bases in between. CDR3 region: CSARFGGTDTQYF. In DNA form, the CDR3 reads TGCAGTGCTAGGTTTGGGGGCACAGATACGCAGTATTTT.

This clonotype was seen just once. This clone may be a read error of a much larger clone one base away. The chain links TRBV12-3 or TRBV12-4 to TRBJ2-2, with a tentative D call TRBD2 (6 bases). This CDR3 is built from 14 residues. The ends were cut back, 8 bases at V and 2 bases at J, with 12 bases in the middle. CDR3 DNA sequence: TGTGCCAGCTGTGGGGCGGGAAACACCGGGGAGCTGTTTTTT. As protein: CASCGAGNTGELFF.

About this clonotype itself: The junction shows a germline mismatch at one end, possibly a read error. The chain has TRBV6-4 and TRBJ2-7, with TRBD2 identical over 13 bases. Germline loops: CDR1 MRHNA, CDR2 SNTAGT. This CDR3 contains 19 residues. The CDR3 nucleotides are TGTGCCAGCAAAACGAAGCCGGGACTAGCGGGACCCAGCTCCTGCGAGCAGTACTTC. Translated: CASKTKPGLAGPSSCEQYF.

This clonotype was picked up a small number of times. This chain uses TRBV5-6 with TRBJ2-7, with unresolved D. Per the germline V gene, CDR1 is SGHDT and CDR2 is YYEEEE. CDR3 length equals 13 residues. V was pared by 0 bases and J by 2 bases, with 6 bases between. Here the CDR3 DNA reads TGTGCCAGCAGCTTGGAGCCGACCTACGAGCAGTACTTC. Translation gives CASSLEPTYEQYF.

This clonotype was counted many times. V usage is TRBV20-1 and J usage is TRBJ2-4; the match to TRBD2 covers 7 bases. V lost 5 bases, J lost 2 bases, and 6 bases stayed unmatched. This CDR3 contains 14 residues. The germline V gene encodes CDR1 DFQATT and CDR2 SNEGSKA (reference sequence). The CDR3 DNA reads TGCAGTGCTCAAATGGGGGGGACCAAAAACATTCAGTACTTC. It is translated as CSAQMGGTKNIQYF.

This clonotype was detected only a few times. The chain combines TRBV20-1 with TRBJ2-1, with 12 bases that match TRBD1. The germline CDR1 and CDR2 sequences are DFQATT and SNEGSKA (reference sequence). Losses at the gene ends were 5 bases for V and 2 bases for J; bases not matched to a gene: 7. This CDR3 has 16 residues. DNA of the CDR3: TGCAGTGCTTTCCCAGGGACAGGGGGCGCCTACAATGAGCAGTTCTTC. It encodes CSAFPGTGGAYNEQFF.

There are a few counts of this clonotype. This rearrangement joins TRBV5-1 to TRBJ2-7; no definite D call. Trimming left V 3 bases short and J 2 bases short, with 15 bases between. CDR3 length: 15 amino acids. In germline, CDR1 is SGHRS, CDR2 YFSETQ. This CDR3 reads CASSSWSSTPYEQYF. The DNA for the CDR3 is TGCGCCAGCAGCTCATGGTCCAGCACACCCTACGAGCAGTACTTC.